These T cell receptor beta chains were read from a single sample in a study of control samples from healthy donors and cancer patients. The data were produced by immunoSEQ multiplex PCR, yet TCRdb's version contains in-frame clones alone and is incomplete. The repertoire holds 130,000 to 150,000 clones, roughly 93% seen once, with 5.8% in the top ten. The source material was blood. These receptors originate from a man between 18 and 29 years old in good health. The conserved cysteine and the conserved F or W are not part of the CDR3 here. The order of the fields is J gene, V gene, CDR3 protein.

TRBJ1-3,TRBV11-3,ASSLGGDGSSGNTIY
TRBJ2-7,TRBV4-1,ASSQYSGRTYEQY
TRBJ1-2,TRBV7-2,ASSETTGQGLRDGYT
TRBJ1-1,TRBV11-2,ASSYRQGAGTEAF
TRBJ1-2,TRBV5-5,ASSRREGARPPYGYT
TRBJ2-5,TRBV19,ASSGRIEETQY
TRBJ2-7,TRBV5-4,ASSYNRYEQY
TRBJ2-1,TRBV9,ASSVGGSGLNEQF
TRBJ2-1,TRBV5-1,ASSLGAGNEQF
TRBJ1-1,TRBV20-1,SAVTGGKAF
TRBJ2-3,TRBV27,ASSLGPRELAGPRDTQY
TRBJ1-5,TRBV7-8,ASSLAGQPQH
TRBJ1-3,TRBV3-1/TRBV3-2,ASSQEGGGRGGTIY
TRBJ1-5,TRBV6-6,ASSSRDGSDPQH
TRBJ2-5,TRBV3-1/TRBV3-2,ASSQPPLYQETQY
TRBJ1-1,TRBV7-2,ASSQWANTEAF
TRBJ1-3,TRBV14,ASSQVQGTGNTIY
TRBJ2-2,TRBV14,ASSQYRGSTGELF
TRBJ2-7,TRBV28,ASSLSLLTYEQY
TRBJ2-5,TRBV11-2,ASSPSSDPETQY
TRBJ1-2,TRBV6-6,ASSFGAPGEGDYT
TRBJ1-1,TRBV6-5,ASSSISGTEAF
TRBJ1-1,TRBV6-6,ASSYPRQNTEAF
TRBJ2-7,TRBV5-8,ASSDEPGQGASYEQY
TRBJ2-1,TRBV12-3/TRBV12-4,ASSSQPSREQF
TRBJ2-5,TRBV11-3,ASSSSHRETQY
TRBJ2-1,TRBV7-8,ASSIGQAYNEQF
TRBJ1-5,TRBV10-1,ASSERQGVTYSNQPQH
TRBJ1-2,TRBV5-8,ASSVRGNWYGYT
TRBJ1-3,TRBV30,AWIAGLSGNTIY
TRBJ2-7,TRBV7-9,ASSLSSGSPYEQY
TRBJ2-7,TRBV19,ASSTAPGEQY
TRBJ1-5,TRBV28,ASTPELGNQPQH
TRBJ1-3,TRBV7-9,ASSPPRRTGNTIY
TRBJ2-1,TRBV7-9,ASSLRAGSSYNEQF
TRBJ1-1,TRBV2,ASRRGDTEAF
TRBJ1-5,TRBV19,ASSMLEYGNQPQH
TRBJ2-5,TRBV13,ASSFRRTVQETQY
TRBJ1-4,TRBV27,ASSFEGANEKLF
TRBJ2-1,TRBV2,ASKISQNEQF
TRBJ1-4,TRBV20-1,SASPPEGLGGPNEKLF
TRBJ1-4,TRBV7-3,ASSFFYPSGYGEKLF
TRBJ1-5,TRBV19,ASSPGQGEQPQH
TRBJ1-6,TRBV27,ASSPDRGIDSPLH